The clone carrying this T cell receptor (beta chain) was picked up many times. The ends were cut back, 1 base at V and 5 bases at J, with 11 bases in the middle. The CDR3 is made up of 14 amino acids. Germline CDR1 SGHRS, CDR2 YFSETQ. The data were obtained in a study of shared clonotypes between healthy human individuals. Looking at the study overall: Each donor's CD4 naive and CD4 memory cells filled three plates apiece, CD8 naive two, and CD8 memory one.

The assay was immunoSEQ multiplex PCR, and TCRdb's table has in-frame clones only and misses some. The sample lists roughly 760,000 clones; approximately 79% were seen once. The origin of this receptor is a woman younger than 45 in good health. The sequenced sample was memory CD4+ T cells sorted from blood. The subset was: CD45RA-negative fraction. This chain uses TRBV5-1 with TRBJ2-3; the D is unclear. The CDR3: CASSLSGTGDTQYF. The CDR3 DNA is TGCGCCAGCAGCTTGAGTGGTACCGGAGATACGCAGTATTTT.